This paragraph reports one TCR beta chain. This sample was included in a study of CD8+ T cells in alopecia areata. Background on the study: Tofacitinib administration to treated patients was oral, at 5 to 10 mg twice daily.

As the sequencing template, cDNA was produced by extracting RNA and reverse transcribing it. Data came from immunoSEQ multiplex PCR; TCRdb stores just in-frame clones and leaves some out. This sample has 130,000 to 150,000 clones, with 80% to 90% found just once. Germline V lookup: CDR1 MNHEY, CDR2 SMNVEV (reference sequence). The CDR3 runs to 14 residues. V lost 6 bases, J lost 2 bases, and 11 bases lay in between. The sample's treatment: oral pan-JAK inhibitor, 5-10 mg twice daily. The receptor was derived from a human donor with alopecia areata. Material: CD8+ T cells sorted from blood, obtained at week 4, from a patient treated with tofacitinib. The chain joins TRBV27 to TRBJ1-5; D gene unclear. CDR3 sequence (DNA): TGTGCCAGCAGCCGCCTTGGGGGCAATCAGCCCCAGCATTTT. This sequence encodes CASSRLGGNQPQHF.